There are a few counts of the clone carrying this T cell receptor (beta chain). Its matching antigen is unknown. Tumor samples were obtained before definitive surgery or chemotherapy. This sample is drawn from a study of high-grade serous ovarian cancer treatment subgroups. Study-wide results and caveats: Different patients shared almost no repertoire; same-patient tumors shared about 0.11 to 0.79. The analyses considered CDR3 and ignored CDR1 and CDR2.

The data were produced by immunoSEQ multiplex PCR, yet TCRdb's version contains in-frame clones alone and is incomplete. The table lists roughly 18,000 clones, around 72% of them singletons. The V gene's germline CDR1 is SGHTS and CDR2 YDEGEE. The V end lost 4 bases, the J end lost 3 bases, and 17 bases lay between the germline ends. The CDR3 is 15 residues long. The TCR comes from a human donor with high-grade serous ovarian cancer. This chain connects TRBV5-8 to TRBJ2-7; no clear D. The sequencing sample was made of tumor tissue. The DNA of the CDR3 is TGTGCCAGCAGCCTCGGACCGAGCCTCCTCTACGAGCAGTACTTC. The encoded protein is CASSLGPSLLYEQYF.